The present T cell receptor (beta chain) was sequenced within a study of T cells in Graves' hyperthyroidism and ophthalmopathy. Findings and limits, study-wide: A model of 13 V-J features distinguished ophthalmopathy from stable hyperthyroidism. The blood repertoire included most of the expanded thyroid clonotypes above 0.001.

Not enrolled were patients with uncontrolled infection, other autoimmune disease, pregnancy or lactation. Out of about 10 ml of fresh peripheral blood came the PBMCs. RNA transcripts gave rise to amplified TCR beta CDR3 regions. First-round RT-PCR targeting the TCR CDR3 was performed with the HTBI primer set. TCRdb called the multiplex PCR reads again in MiXCR, with one record for every CDR3 protein. The sample holds 620,000 or so distinct CDR3 sequences, about 14% seen once. Germline trimming cut 4 bases from V and 0 bases from J; bases unmatched to any gene: 11. The CDR3 runs to 19 residues. Germline CDR1 reads MNHEY; CDR2 reads SMNVEV (reference sequence). This clonotype was observed at least ten times. Its antigen remains unknown.

The clonotype originates from a woman aged 50 to 65 with Graves' ophthalmopathy. Sequencing was carried out using blood. This chain links TRBV27 with TRBJ2-7; 14 nucleotides align to TRBD2. In DNA, the CDR3 is TGTGCCAGCAGTTCTCCCGGGACTAGCGGGAGAGGTGGCTCCTACGAGCAGTACTTC. Encoded protein: CASSSPGTSGRGGSYEQYF.